Shown below are 26 T cell receptor beta chains from a single sample sequenced in a study of shared clonotypes between healthy human individuals. CD45RO negativity and positive selection for CCR7 defined naive CD8 cells, a population that excluded terminally differentiated effector memory CD45RA+ cells. Profiling relied on immunoSEQ multiplex PCR, and the TCRdb table lists in-frame clones only, not all of them. The data show almost 700,000 clones, just over 90% seen once. The material sequenced was naive CD8+ T cells sorted from blood. These receptors were taken from a man aged 25 to 40 in good health.

The DNA of the CDR3 is TGTGCCTGGAGTGTAGGGGGGCAGGATACGCAGTATTTT. Protein: CAWSVGGQDTQYF. The chain employs TRBV30 and TRBJ2-3; tentatively, D is TRBD1 or TRBD2 (6 bases each). Germline loops: CDR1 GTSNPN, CDR2 SVGIG (reference sequence). Trimming shortened V by 0 bases and J by 6 bases, and 10 bases separated the two germline ends. This CDR3 is 13 amino acids long. Looking up the rest from reference TRBV30 and TRBJ2-3 gives the full variable domain: SQTIHQWPATLVQPVGSPLSLECTVEGTSNPNLYWYRQAAGRGLQLLFYSVGIGQISSEVPQNLSASRPQDRQFILSSKKLLLSDSGFYLCAWSVGGQDTQYFGPGTRLTVL.

The chain links TRBV5-6 to TRBJ1-4; possibly TRBD1 for D (5 bases). The germline gives CDR1 SGHDT, CDR2 YYEEEE. Trimming shortened V by 0 bases and J by 4 bases, and 16 bases separated the two germline ends. CDR3 length equals 17 residues. CDR3 loop: CASSLAGGDVGNEKLFF. CDR3 DNA: TGTGCCAGCAGCTTGGCCGGAGGGGACGTGGGTAATGAAAAACTGTTTTTT.

V is TRBV10-3 and J is TRBJ2-7; D gene unclear. Germline assignment: CDR1 ENHRY and CDR2 SYGVKD. Trimming pared 2 bases from V and 6 bases from J, leaving 14 bases between. The CDR3 is made up of 14 amino acids. The CDR3 reads CAISESETLSEQYF. CDR3 DNA sequence: TGTGCCATCAGTGAGAGTGAAACACTATCCGAGCAGTACTTC.

The chain carries TRBV7-9 and TRBJ2-2; 10 bases are a match to TRBD1. After removal of 4 bases from V and 5 bases from J, the junction contained 7 bases not matched to a gene. CDR1 is SEHNR and CDR2 is FQNEAQ in the germline V gene (reference sequence). This CDR3 has 16 residues. The CDR3 here is CASSSRQGAMTGELFF. In nucleotides, the CDR3 is TGTGCCAGCAGCTCAAGACAGGGGGCGATGACCGGGGAGCTGTTTTTT.

J is TRBJ2-7 and V is TRBV7-9; D assignment may be TRBD1 or TRBD2 (5 bases each). Germline loops: CDR1 SEHNR, CDR2 FQNEAQ (reference sequence). This CDR3 spans 15 amino acids. Trimming removed 5 bases from V and 3 bases from J, with 17 bases in between. This CDR3 is CASSNPPGQGYEQYF. In DNA form, the CDR3 reads TGTGCCAGCAGCAACCCCCCGGGGCAGGGCTACGAGCAGTACTTC.

This chain links TRBV30 with TRBJ1-5; 7 bases line up with TRBD1. The ends lost 2 bases at V and 6 bases at J; junction bases unmatched: 4. CDR3 size: 13 residues. Germline V lookup: CDR1 GTSNPN, CDR2 SVGIG (reference sequence). The CDR3 coding sequence is TGTGCCTGGAGTAAGGGGGCTGGTCAGCCCCAGCATTTT. Protein product: CAWSKGAGQPQHF.

The V call is TRBV5-8, the J call TRBJ2-2; D is uncertain. Trimming shortened V by 4 bases and J by 4 bases, and 23 bases separated the two germline ends. CDR1 and CDR2 from the germline V gene are SGHTS and YDEGEE. This CDR3 region has 18 residues. CDR3 in amino acids: CASSPPSGQIRITGELFF. The DNA for the CDR3 is TGTGCCAGCAGCCCCCCATCCGGGCAAATTCGGATCACCGGGGAGCTGTTTTTT.

The CDR3 here is CASSIEGLAGVRDEQYF. As DNA, the CDR3 is TGTGCCAGTAGTATAGAGGGACTAGCGGGAGTACGAGACGAGCAGTACTTC. This chain links TRBV19 with TRBJ2-7; 14 nucleotides agree with TRBD2. CDR3 length: 17 residues. The ends lost 0 bases at V and 5 bases at J; junction bases unmatched: 6. In germline, CDR1 is LNHDA, CDR2 SQIVND (reference sequence). Full variable domain (outside the CDR3, taken from reference TRBV19 and TRBJ2-7): DGGITQSPKYLFRKEGQNVTLSCEQNLNHDAMYWYRQDPGQGLRLIYYSQIVNDFQKGDIAEGYSVSREKKESFPLTVTSAQKNPTAFYLCASSIEGLAGVRDEQYFGPGTRLTVT.

The chain recombines TRBV11-2 with TRBJ2-7; D is possibly TRBD2 (6 bases). CDR1 is SGHAT and CDR2 is FQNNGV in the germline V gene. The V gene lost 1 base and the J gene lost 3 bases, with 16 bases spanning the gap. This CDR3 comprises 16 residues. CDR3 bases: TGTGCCAGCAGCTTAGGGTACGGGAGAAGTTACTACGAGCAGTACTTC. Residues: CASSLGYGRSYYEQYF.

The V gene is TRBV4-3, the J gene TRBJ1-2; 8 bases are shared with TRBD1. Germline loops: CDR1 LGHNA, CDR2 YSLEER. V shed 1 base and J 4 bases; nucleotides not matched to a gene: 5. This CDR3 comprises 15 residues. CDR3: CASSQGTGLLYGYTF. CDR3 in DNA: TGCGCCAGCAGCCAAGGGACAGGGCTCCTCTATGGCTACACCTTC.

This clone was detected once. The CDR3 DNA sequence: TGTGCCAGCAGCGTGTCGACAGGGGGCTACGAGCAGTACTTC. Translated: CASSVSTGGYEQYF. The V gene is TRBV5-5, the J gene TRBJ2-7, with 9 bases that match TRBD1. The CDR3 loop spans 14 amino acids. The V gene end was trimmed by 4 bases and the J gene end by 3 bases; junction bases not matched to a gene: 5. CDR1 is SGHKS and CDR2 is YYEKEE in the germline V gene (reference sequence).

This chain uses TRBV19 with TRBJ2-7, with D perhaps TRBD2 (6 bases). Trimming took 6 bases from V and 2 from J, leaving 17 bases between them. Germline CDR1 LNHDA, CDR2 SQIVND (reference sequence). The CDR3 has 15 residues. The CDR3 DNA reads as TGTGCCAGTAGGGCGGGGTCGGGAGTTGCCTACGAGCAGTACTTC. Its protein is CASRAGSGVAYEQYF.

The rearrangement links TRBV19 to TRBJ2-3; perhaps TRBD1 as D (6 bases). Germline values: CDR1 LNHDA, CDR2 SQIVND (reference sequence). The CDR3 spans 14 residues. With 5 bases removed from V and 5 bases from J, the gap between germline ends came to 14 bases. CDR3 nucleotides: TGTGCCAGTAGTCCGCGCTACAGGGAAGATACGCAGTATTTT. Translation gives CASSPRYREDTQYF.

CDR3: CASSLALSGNQPQHF. The CDR3 DNA sequence: TGTGCCAGCAGCTTAGCCCTTTCAGGGAATCAGCCCCAGCATTTT. The V and J genes are TRBV7-2 and TRBJ1-5, with D tentatively TRBD1 (5 bases). The V gene lost 0 bases and the J gene lost 4 bases, with 10 bases spanning the gap. In germline, CDR1 is SGHTA, CDR2 FQGNSA. CDR3 length: 15 residues.

This clone was counted a single time. This chain joins TRBV10-2 and TRBJ2-7; 8 nucleotides align to TRBD1. Germline CDR1 reads WSHSY; CDR2 reads SAAADI. The ends lost 4 bases at V and 1 base at J; junction bases unmatched: 3. This CDR3 is 14 amino acids long. The CDR3, as DNA: TGCGCCAGCAGTGCAGACAGGGGTTCCTACGAGCAGTACTTC. It yields the protein CASSADRGSYEQYF.

Points on this clone: Other DNA sequences within the sample encode an identical CDR3. V gene TRBV7-9 combines with J gene TRBJ2-7; D remains ambiguous. The V gene's germline CDR1 is SEHNR and CDR2 FQNEAQ (reference sequence). CDR3 size: 12 residues. V dropped 5 bases and J dropped 3 bases, with 8 bases sitting between them. The CDR3 sequence is CASSPASYEQYF. DNA for the CDR3: TGTGCCAGCAGCCCGGCTAGCTACGAGCAGTACTTC.

This clone came up once. The chain uses TRBV28 and TRBJ2-2, with D tentatively TRBD2 (5 bases). V lost 2 bases and J lost 7, with 8 bases in between. Germline lookup yields CDR1 MDHEN and CDR2 SYDVKM. CDR3 length equals 13 residues. The CDR3 is CASSLSTSGELFF. Here the CDR3 DNA reads TGTGCCAGCAGTTTAAGCACTAGCGGGGAGCTGTTTTTT.

The genes are TRBV4-1 and TRBJ2-2; maybe TRBD2 (7 bases). CDR3 length: 18 amino acids. CDR1 MGHRA and CDR2 YSYEKL come from the germline V gene. V lost 0 bases and J 3 bases, leaving 17 bases between the germline ends. In DNA form, the CDR3 reads TGCGCCAGCAGCCAAGAGGGGGCATATCGGGAGGACACCGGGGAGCTGTTTTTT. Residues: CASSQEGAYREDTGELFF.

The chain is built from TRBV2 and TRBJ1-1; perhaps TRBD1 as D (5 bases). Germline assignment: CDR1 SNHLY and CDR2 FYNNEI. This CDR3 contains 13 residues. Deletions cut 6 bases from V and 7 bases from J, with 15 bases between. CDR3: CASSRQTGGEAFF. The CDR3 DNA follows: TGTGCCAGCAGCCGACAGACCGGTGGTGAAGCTTTCTTT. The entire variable domain, with the rest obtained from reference TRBV2 and TRBJ1-1, is as follows: EPEVTQTPSHQVTQMGQEVILRCVPISNHLYFYWYRQILGQKVEFLVSFYNNEISEKSEIFDDQFSVERPDGSNFTLKIRSTKLEDSAMYFCASSRQTGGEAFFGQGTRLTVV.

This clone was seen more than once but under ten times. This chain uses TRBV16 with TRBJ2-7; TRBD1 might be the D (6 bases). Germline V gene lookup returns CDR1 KGHSY and CDR2 FQNENV. Trimming took off 3 bases at V and 3 bases at J, with 9 bases between the two ends. CDR3 length: 13 residues. The CDR3 DNA sequence: TGTGCCAGCAGCCAGGCGACAGGCTACGAGCAGTACTTC. Protein sequence: CASSQATGYEQYF.

The chain is built from TRBV27 and TRBJ2-2, with 7 nucleotides matching TRBD1. The CDR3 spans 17 residues. The junction had 9 bases not matched to a gene; V was cut back by 4 bases and J by 1 base. CDR1 is MNHEY and CDR2 is SMNVEV in the germline V gene (reference sequence). CDR3 bases: TGTGCCAGCAGTTCCCTCCCGACAGGGCTGAACACCGGGGAGCTGTTTTTT. Its protein product is CASSSLPTGLNTGELFF.

V gene TRBV15 combines with J gene TRBJ2-7; D is possibly TRBD2 (6 bases). V was cut by 4 bases and J by 2 bases, with 15 bases left in between. This CDR3 is built from 15 residues. Per germline, CDR1 LNHNV and CDR2 YYDKDF (reference sequence). The CDR3 loop reads CATSKVRDSAYEQYF. CDR3 DNA sequence: TGTGCCACCAGCAAAGTCCGGGACTCCGCCTACGAGCAGTACTTC.

The V gene is TRBV7-9, the J gene TRBJ2-3; possible D gene TRBD2, 5 bases. The CDR3 runs 14 residues. With 5 bases removed from V and 6 bases from J, the gap between germline ends came to 15 bases. Germline values: CDR1 SEHNR, CDR2 FQNEAQ (reference sequence). Here the CDR3 reads CASSPQDTGDTQYF. The DNA of the CDR3 is TGTGCCAGCAGCCCCCAAGACACGGGGGATACGCAGTATTTT.

This chain uses TRBV9 with TRBJ2-3, with a tentative D call TRBD2 (6 bases). The V end lost 4 bases, the J end lost 3 bases, and 15 bases lay between the germline ends. Germline V CDR1 and CDR2: SGDLS, YYNGEE. The CDR3 covers 15 residues. As DNA, the CDR3 is TGTGCCAGCAGCCCCCGCGTGGGGGGTACAGATACGCAGTATTTT. Its translation is CASSPRVGGTDTQYF. The full variable domain, with the rest looked up from reference TRBV9 and TRBJ2-3, is DSGVTQTPKHLITATGQRVTLRCSPRSGDLSVYWYQQSLDQGLQFLIQYYNGEERAKGNILERFSAQQFPDLHSELNLSSLELGDSALYFCASSPRVGGTDTQYFGPGTRLTVL.

As regards this clone: Other DNA sequences in this sample translate to the same CDR3. The V call is TRBV14, the J call TRBJ2-7; 8 bases fit TRBD1. CDR3 length equals 13 residues. Germline CDR1 and CDR2: SGHDN and FVKESK. Trimming cost V 3 bases and J 2 bases; bases outside gene matches: 0. CDR3 sequence: CASSQTGAYEQYF. The CDR3 region has the DNA TGTGCCAGCAGCCAGACAGGGGCCTACGAGCAGTACTTC.

The genes are TRBV7-8 and TRBJ2-5; TRBD1 is a possible D gene (6 bases). Germline V lookup: CDR1 SGHVS, CDR2 FQNEAQ. V was trimmed by 5 bases and J by 3 bases, leaving 22 bases between them. CDR3 length equals 17 residues. The CDR3 bases are TGTGCCAGCAGCAAAGGGGGTGGGTTGGAGGCGGAAGAGACCCAGTACTTC. It codes for CASSKGGGLEAEETQYF.